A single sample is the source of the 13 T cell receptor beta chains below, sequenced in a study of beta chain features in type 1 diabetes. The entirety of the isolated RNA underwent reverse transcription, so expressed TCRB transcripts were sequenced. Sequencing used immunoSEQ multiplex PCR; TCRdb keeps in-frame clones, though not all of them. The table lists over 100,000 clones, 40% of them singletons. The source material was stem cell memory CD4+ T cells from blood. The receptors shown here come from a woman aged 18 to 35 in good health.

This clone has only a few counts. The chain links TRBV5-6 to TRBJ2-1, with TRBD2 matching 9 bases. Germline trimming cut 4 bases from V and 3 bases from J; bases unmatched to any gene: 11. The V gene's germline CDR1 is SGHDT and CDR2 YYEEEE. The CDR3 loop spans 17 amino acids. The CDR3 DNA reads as TGTGCCAGCAGCCCCGGGGTAGCGGGAGTCCTCTACAATGAGCAGTTCTTC. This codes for CASSPGVAGVLYNEQFF.

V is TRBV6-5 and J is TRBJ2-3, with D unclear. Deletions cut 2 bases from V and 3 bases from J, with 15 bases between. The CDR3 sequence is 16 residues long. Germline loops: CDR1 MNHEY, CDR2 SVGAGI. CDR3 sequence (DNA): TGTGCCAGCAGTTACCAGAGAGCGACTGGTACAGATACGCAGTATTTT. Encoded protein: CASSYQRATGTDTQYF.

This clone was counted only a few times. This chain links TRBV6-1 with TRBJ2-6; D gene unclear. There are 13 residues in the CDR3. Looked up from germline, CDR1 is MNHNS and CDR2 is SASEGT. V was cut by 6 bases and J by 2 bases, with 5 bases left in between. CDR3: CASRETGANVLTF. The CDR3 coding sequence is TGTGCCAGCAGAGAGACTGGGGCCAACGTCCTGACTTTC.

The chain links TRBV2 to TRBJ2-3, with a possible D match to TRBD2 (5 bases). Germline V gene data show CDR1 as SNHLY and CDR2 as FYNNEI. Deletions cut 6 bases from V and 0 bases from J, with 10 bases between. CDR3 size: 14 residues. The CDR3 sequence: CASSAGLSTDTQYF. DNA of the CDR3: TGTGCCAGCAGCGCCGGACTGAGCACAGATACGCAGTATTTT.

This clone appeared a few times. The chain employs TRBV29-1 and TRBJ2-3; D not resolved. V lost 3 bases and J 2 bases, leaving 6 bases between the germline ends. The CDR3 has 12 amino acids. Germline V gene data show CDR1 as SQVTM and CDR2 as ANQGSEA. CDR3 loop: CSVEGFTDTQYF. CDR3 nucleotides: TGCAGCGTTGAGGGCTTCACAGATACGCAGTATTTT.

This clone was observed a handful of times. CDR3 in amino acids: CATETGDNYEQYF. As DNA, the CDR3 is TGTGCCACCGAGACAGGAGACAACTACGAGCAGTACTTC. The V and J genes are TRBV10-3 and TRBJ2-7; tentative D call: TRBD1 (6 bases). This CDR3 spans 13 amino acids. The ends were cut back, 10 bases at V and 3 bases at J, with 16 bases in the middle. The germline V gene encodes CDR1 ENHRY and CDR2 SYGVKD.

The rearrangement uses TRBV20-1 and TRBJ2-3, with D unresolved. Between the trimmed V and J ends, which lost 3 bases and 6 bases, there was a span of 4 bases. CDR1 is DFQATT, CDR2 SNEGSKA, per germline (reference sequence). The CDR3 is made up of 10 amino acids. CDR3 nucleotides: TGCAGTGCTAGTTCGGATACGCAGTATTTT. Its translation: CSASSDTQYF.

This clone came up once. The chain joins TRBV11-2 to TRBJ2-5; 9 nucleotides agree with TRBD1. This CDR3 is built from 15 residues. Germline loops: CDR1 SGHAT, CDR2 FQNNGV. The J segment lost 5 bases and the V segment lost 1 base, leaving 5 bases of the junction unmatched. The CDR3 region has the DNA TGTGCCAGCAGCTTAGGAGCAGGGACAGGGGAGACCCAGTACTTC. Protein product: CASSLGAGTGETQYF.

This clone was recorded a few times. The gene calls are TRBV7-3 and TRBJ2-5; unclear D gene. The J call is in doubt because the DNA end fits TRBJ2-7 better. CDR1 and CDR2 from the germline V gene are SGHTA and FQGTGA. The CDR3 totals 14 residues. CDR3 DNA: TGTGCCAGCAGCCCCTCCTGGGCCCCCTACGAGCAGTACTTC. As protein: CASSPSWAPYEQYF.

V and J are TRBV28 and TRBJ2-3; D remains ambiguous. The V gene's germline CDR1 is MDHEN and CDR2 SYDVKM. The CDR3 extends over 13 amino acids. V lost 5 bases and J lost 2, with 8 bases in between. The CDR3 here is CASSPDSTDTQYF. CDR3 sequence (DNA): TGTGCCAGCAGTCCCGACTCCACAGATACGCAGTATTTT.

CDR3 region: CASRQQGAGETQYF. In nucleotides, the CDR3 is TGTGCCAGCAGGCAACAGGGGGCAGGGGAGACCCAGTACTTC. The chain employs TRBV27 and TRBJ2-5; TRBD1 matches at 9 bases. V was clipped by 6 bases and J by 5 bases; unmatched bases: 7. This CDR3 is 14 amino acids long. The germline V gene has CDR1 MNHEY and CDR2 SMNVEV (reference sequence).

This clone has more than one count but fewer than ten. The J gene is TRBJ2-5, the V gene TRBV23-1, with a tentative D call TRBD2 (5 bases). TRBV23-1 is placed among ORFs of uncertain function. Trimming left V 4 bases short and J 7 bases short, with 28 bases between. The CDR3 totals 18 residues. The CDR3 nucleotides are TGCGCCAGCAGTCCTCCTGCGGCTAGTGGGTGTTGCAGCGGGACCCAGTACTTC. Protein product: CASSPPAASGCCSGTQYF.

CDR3 in amino acids: CASSRAGTGNYGYTF. The CDR3 region has the DNA TGTGCCAGCAGCCGAGCCGGGACAGGGAACTATGGCTACACCTTC. The chain uses TRBV11-2 and TRBJ1-2; TRBD1 aligns across 9 bases. Germline V gene sequence: CDR1 SGHAT, CDR2 FQNNGV. V shed 5 bases, J shed 2 bases, and the junction held 6 bases outside the gene matches. The CDR3 has 15 amino acids.